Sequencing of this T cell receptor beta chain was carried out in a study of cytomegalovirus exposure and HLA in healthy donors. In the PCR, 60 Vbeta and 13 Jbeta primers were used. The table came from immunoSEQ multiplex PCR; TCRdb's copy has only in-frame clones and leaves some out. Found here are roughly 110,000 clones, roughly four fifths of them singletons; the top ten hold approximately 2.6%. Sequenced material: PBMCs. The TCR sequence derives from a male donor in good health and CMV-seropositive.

CDR3 sequence (DNA): TGCAGCGTTGAGATTCAGTTGGAGACCCAGTACTTC. Amino acid sequence: CSVEIQLETQYF. The V call is TRBV29-1, the J call TRBJ2-5; unclear D gene. CDR1 is SQVTM and CDR2 is ANQGSEA in the germline V gene. Trimming left V 3 bases short and J 5 bases short, with 10 bases between. This CDR3 has 12 amino acids.